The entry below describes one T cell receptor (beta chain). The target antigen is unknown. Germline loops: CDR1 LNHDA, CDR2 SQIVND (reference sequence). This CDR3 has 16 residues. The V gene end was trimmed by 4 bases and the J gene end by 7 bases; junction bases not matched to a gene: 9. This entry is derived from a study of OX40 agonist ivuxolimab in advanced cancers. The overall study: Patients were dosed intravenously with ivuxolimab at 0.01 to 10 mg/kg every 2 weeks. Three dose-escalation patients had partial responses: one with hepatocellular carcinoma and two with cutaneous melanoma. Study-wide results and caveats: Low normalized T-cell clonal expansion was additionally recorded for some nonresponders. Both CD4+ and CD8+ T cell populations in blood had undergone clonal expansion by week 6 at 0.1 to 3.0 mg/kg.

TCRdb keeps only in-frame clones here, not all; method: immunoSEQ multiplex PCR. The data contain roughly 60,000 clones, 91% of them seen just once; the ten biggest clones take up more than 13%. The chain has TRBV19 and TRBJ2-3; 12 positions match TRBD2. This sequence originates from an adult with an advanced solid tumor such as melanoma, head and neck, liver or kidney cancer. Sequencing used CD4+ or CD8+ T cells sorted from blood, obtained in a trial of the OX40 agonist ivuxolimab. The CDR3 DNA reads TGTGCCAGTAGTAGGACTAGCGGGATCGTTCGCTATACGCAGTATTTT. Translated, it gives CASSRTSGIVRYTQYF. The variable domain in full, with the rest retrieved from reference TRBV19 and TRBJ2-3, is DGGITQSPKYLFRKEGQNVTLSCEQNLNHDAMYWYRQDPGQGLRLIYYSQIVNDFQKGDIAEGYSVSREKKESFPLTVTSAQKNPTAFYLCASSRTSGIVRYTQYFGPGTRLTVL.